This T cell receptor (beta chain) emerged from a study of shared clonotypes between healthy human individuals. Generated by immunoSEQ multiplex PCR, the TCRdb table keeps only in-frame clones and is missing some. In the table there are a few million clones, approximately 93% of which are singletons. The split of CD4+ cells yielded CD45RA+ naive and CD45RA-negative memory subsets. Deletions cut 5 bases from V and 4 bases from J, with 21 bases between. CDR3 size: 16 residues. Per the germline V gene, CDR1 is SNHLY and CDR2 is FYNNEI. The gene calls are TRBV2 and TRBJ2-7; D is unclear. The sequencing input was naive CD4+ T cells from PBMCs. The sample's subset: CD45RA+ positively selected. The source of this sequence is a man between 18 and 29 years old in good health. Some clones in this sample may be carry-over from other donors' samples. The CDR3 DNA follows: TGTGCCAGCAGTCCCCGGAACCGGGCCCCTCCGTACGAGCAGTACTTC. Protein: CASSPRNRAPPYEQYF. The full variable domain, rest sourced from reference TRBV2 and TRBJ2-7, is EPEVTQTPSHQVTQMGQEVILRCVPISNHLYFYWYRQILGQKVEFLVSFYNNEISEKSEIFDDQFSVERPDGSNFTLKIRSTKLEDSAMYFCASSPRNRAPPYEQYFGPGTRLTVT.